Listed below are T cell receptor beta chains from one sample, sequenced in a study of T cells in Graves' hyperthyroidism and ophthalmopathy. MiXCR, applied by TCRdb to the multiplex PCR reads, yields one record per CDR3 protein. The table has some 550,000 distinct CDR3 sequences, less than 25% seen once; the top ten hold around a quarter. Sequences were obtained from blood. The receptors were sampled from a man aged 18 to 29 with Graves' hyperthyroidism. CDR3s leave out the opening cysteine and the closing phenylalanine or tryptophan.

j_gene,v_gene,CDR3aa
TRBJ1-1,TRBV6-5,ASGGGLNTEAF
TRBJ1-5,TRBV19,ASSILDRALNQPQH
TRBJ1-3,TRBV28,ASRPGDGGLSGNTIY
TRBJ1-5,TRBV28,ASSRTGGARGQPQH
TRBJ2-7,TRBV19,ATSGGWTYEQY
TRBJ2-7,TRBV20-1,SAKGGTGGLIYEQY
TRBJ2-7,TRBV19,APIGRPGQGTYEQY
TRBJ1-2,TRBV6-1,ASTRGPPGGYT
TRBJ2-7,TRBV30,AWSRPYYEQY
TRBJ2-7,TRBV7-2,ASSARGPRVHEQY
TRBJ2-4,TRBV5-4,ASSLQGAQNIQY
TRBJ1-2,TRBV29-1,SVETGAGGYT
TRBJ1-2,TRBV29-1,SVVRSIGRALYIALYGYT
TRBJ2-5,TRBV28,ASSLPGTGGQETQY
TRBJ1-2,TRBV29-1,SGSVSQYGYT
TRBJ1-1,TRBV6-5,ASSYSRLGTEAF
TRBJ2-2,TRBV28,ASSLWGSGELF
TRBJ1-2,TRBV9,ASSVWGTLNYGYT
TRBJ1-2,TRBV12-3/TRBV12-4,ASSRGQGGYT
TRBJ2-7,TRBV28,ASNNPGTSYEQY
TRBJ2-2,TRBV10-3,AISASGTTGELF
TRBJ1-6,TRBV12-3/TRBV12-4,ASSLFDGGYGSPLH
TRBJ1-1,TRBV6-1,ASTTGTVHPEAF
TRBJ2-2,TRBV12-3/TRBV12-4,ASSPGRANTGELF
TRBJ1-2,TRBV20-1,SATLGQGLGGYT
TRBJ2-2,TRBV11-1,ASSGQTIQYTGELF
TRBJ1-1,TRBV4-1,ASSLGQVGDTEAF
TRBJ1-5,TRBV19,ASVGWYSNQPQH
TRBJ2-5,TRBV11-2,ASSLVAGLETQY
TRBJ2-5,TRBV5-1,ASSWERGPTETQY
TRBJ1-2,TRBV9,ASSATGTGSHGYT
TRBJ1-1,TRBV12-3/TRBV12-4,ASSQVLGNTEAF
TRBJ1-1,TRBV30,AWRTMNTEAF
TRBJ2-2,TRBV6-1,ASRAGTTDTGELF
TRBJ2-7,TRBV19,ASSIGRSWDEQY
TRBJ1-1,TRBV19,ASSINGQGRDEAF
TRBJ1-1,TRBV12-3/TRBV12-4,ASSLLTTLDTEAF
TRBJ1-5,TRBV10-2,ASSDYRDQPQH
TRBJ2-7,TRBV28,ASKSQGSYEQY
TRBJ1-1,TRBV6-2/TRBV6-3,ASSYYGRNTEAF
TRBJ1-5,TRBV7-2,ASSFSFMQPQH
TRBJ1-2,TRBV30,AWSVGQGEGYT
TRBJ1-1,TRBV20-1,SAGSPRGVTEAF
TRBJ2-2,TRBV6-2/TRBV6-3,ASSVLGGTGELF
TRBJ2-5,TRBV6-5,ASSFLSGLGVTQY
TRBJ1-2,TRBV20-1,SARQGANYGYT
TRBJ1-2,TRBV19,ASLASLNYGCT
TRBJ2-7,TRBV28,ASSLGLRSYEQY
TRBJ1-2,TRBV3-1,VTLDSQNYGYT
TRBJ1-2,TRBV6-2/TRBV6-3,ATRAVNYGYT
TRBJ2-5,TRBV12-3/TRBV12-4,ASSLGVSQETQY
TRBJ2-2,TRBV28,ASSQGTGVEEELF